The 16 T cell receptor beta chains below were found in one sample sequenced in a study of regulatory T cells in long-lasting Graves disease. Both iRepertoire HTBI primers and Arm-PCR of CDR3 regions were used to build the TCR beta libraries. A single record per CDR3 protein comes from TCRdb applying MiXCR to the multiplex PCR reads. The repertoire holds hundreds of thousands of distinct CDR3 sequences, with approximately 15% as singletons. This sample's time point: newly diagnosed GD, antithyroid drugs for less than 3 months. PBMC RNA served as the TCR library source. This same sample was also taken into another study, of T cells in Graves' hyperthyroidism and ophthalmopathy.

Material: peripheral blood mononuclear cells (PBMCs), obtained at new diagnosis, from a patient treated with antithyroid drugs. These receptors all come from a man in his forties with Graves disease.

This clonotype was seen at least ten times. CDR3: CASSYGREAFF. For the CDR3, the DNA is TGTGCCAGCAGTTATGGCAGAGAAGCTTTCTTT. The chain has TRBV6-5 and TRBJ1-1; no clear D. Germline V gene lookup returns CDR1 MNHEY and CDR2 SVGAGI. The V end lost 3 bases, the J end lost 8 bases, and 7 bases lay between the germline ends. The CDR3 is 11 amino acids.

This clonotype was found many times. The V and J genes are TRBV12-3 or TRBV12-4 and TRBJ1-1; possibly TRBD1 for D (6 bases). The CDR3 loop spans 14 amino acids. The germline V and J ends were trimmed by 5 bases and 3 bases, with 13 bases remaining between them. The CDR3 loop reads CASSITGYDTEAFF. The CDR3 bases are TGTGCCAGCAGTATAACAGGGTACGACACTGAAGCTTTCTTT.

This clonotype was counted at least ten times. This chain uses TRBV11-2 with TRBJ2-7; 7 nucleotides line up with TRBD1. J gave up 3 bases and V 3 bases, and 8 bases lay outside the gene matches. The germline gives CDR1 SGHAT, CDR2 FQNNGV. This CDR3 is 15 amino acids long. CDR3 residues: CASSFSGTEFYEQYF. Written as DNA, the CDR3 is TGTGCCAGCAGCTTTTCCGGGACAGAATTCTACGAGCAGTACTTC.

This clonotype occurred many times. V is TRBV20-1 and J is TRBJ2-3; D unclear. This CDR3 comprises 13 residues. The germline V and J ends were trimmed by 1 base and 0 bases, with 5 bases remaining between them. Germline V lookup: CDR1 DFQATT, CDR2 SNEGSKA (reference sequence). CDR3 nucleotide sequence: TGCAGTGCTAGAGGTTCTAGCACAGATACGCAGTATTTT. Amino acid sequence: CSARGSSTDTQYF.

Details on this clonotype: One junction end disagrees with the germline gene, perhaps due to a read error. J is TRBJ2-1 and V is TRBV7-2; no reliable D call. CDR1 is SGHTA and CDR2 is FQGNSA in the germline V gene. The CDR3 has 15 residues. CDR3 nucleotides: TGCGCCAGCAGCCAAGAAGGCCGACAAGACAATGAGCAGTTCTTC. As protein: CASSQEGRQDNEQFF.

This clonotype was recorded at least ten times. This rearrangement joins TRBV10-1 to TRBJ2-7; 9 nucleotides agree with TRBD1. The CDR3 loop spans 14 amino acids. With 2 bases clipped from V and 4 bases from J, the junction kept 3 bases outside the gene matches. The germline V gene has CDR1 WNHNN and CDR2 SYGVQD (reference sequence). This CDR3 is CASSEGTGFYEQYF. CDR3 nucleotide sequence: TGCGCCAGCAGTGAGGGGACAGGGTTTTACGAGCAGTACTTC.

CDR3 in amino acids: CASTTGLSTEAFF. In DNA form, the CDR3 reads TGTGCCAGCACCACCGGACTGAGCACTGAAGCTTTCTTT. This chain uses TRBV6-1 with TRBJ1-1, with unresolved D. The V end lost 7 bases, the J end lost 4 bases, and 13 bases lay between the germline ends. Per germline, CDR1 MNHNS and CDR2 SASEGT. CDR3 length: 13 amino acids.

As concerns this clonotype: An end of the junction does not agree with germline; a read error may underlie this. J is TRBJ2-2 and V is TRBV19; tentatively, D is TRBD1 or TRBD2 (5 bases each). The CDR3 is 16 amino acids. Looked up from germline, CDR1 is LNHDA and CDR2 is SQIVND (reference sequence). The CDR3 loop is CASTQGQGPGTGELFF. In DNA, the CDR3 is TGCGCCAGTACCCAAGGTCAGGGACCGGGCACCGGGGAGCTGTTTTTT.

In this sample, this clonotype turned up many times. CDR3 sequence reads: CASSRYRDRGLEQYF. DNA of the CDR3: TGTGCCAGCAGCCGGTACCGGGACAGGGGGCTCGAGCAGTACTTC. The V and J genes are TRBV3-1 and TRBJ2-7; 12 nucleotides line up with TRBD1. The CDR3 covers 15 residues. Germline trimming cut 4 bases from V and 6 bases from J; bases unmatched to any gene: 7. The germline V gene encodes CDR1 LGHDT and CDR2 YNNKEL (reference sequence).

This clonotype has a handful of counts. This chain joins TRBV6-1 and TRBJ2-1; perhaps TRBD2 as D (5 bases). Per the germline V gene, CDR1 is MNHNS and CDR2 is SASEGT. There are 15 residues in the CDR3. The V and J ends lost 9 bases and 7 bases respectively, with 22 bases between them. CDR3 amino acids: CASRVAPEGGNEQFF. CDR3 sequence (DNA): TGTGCCAGTAGGGTCGCCCCCGAGGGTGGAAATGAGCAGTTCTTC.

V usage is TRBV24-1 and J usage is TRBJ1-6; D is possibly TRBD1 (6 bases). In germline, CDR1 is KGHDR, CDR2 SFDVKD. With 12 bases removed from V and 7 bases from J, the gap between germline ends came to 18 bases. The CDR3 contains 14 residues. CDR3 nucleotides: TGTGCCTCGCATAGGGGGGGCAGGAATTCACCCCTCCACTTT. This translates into CASHRGGRNSPLHF.

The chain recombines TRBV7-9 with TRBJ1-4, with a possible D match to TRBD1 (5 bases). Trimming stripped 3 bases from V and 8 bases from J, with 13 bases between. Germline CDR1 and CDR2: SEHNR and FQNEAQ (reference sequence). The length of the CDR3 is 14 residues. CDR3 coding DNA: TGTGCCAGCAGCTTGGACACCTCCTGGGAAAAACTGTTTTTT. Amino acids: CASSLDTSWEKLFF. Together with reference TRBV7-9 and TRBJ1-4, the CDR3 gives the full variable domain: DTGVSQNPRHKITKRGQNVTFRCDPISEHNRLYWYRQTLGQGPEFLTYFQNEAQLEKSRLLSDRFSAERPKGSFSTLEIQRTEQGDSAMYLCASSLDTSWEKLFFGSGTQLSVL.

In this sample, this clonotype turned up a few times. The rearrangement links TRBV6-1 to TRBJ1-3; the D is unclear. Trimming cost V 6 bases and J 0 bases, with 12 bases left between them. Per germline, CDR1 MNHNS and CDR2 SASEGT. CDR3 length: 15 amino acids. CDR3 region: CASRATSSSGNTIYF. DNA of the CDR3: TGTGCCAGCAGGGCGACATCGAGCTCTGGAAACACCATATATTTT.

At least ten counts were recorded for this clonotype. In DNA form, the CDR3 reads TGCAGCGTTGATGGCAGGGGAACTGAAGCTTTCTTT. This translates into CSVDGRGTEAFF. V usage is TRBV29-1 and J usage is TRBJ1-1, with D maybe TRBD1 (6 bases). The CDR3 consists of 12 residues. Germline V gene lookup returns CDR1 SQVTM and CDR2 ANQGSEA. V was trimmed by 3 bases and J by 5 bases, leaving 10 bases between them.

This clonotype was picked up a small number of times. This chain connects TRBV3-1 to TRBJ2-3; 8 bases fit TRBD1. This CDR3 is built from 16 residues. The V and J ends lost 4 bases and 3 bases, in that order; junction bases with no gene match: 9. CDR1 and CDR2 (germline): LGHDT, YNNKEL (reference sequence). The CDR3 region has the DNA TGTGCCAGCAGCCCCGGACAGGGTTTAGGAACAGATACGCAGTATTTT. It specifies CASSPGQGLGTDTQYF.

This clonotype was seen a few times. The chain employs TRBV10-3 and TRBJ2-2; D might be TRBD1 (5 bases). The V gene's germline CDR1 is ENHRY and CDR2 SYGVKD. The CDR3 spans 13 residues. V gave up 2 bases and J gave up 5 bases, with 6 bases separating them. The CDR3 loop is CAISERGTGELFF. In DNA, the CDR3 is TGTGCCATCAGTGAGAGGGGAACCGGGGAGCTGTTTTTT.